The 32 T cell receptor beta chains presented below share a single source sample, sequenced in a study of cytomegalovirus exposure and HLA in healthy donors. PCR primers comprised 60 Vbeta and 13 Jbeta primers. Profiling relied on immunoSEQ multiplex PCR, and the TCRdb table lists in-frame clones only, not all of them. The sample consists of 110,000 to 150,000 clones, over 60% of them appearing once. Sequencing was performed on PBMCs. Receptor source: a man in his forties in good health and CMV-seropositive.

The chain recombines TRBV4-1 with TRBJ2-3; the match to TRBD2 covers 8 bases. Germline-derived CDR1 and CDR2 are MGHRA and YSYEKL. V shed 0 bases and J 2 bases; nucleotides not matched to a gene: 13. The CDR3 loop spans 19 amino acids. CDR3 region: CASSQEKGRAGGYTDTQYF. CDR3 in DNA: TGCGCCAGCAGCCAAGAGAAGGGAAGGGCGGGAGGATACACAGATACGCAGTATTTT.

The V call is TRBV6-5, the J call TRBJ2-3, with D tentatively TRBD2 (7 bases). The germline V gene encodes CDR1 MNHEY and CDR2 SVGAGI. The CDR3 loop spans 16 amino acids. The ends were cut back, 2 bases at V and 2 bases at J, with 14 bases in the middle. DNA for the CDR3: TGTGCCAGCAGTTACCGTGGGGGGGCCACCACAGATACGCAGTATTTT. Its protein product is CASSYRGGATTDTQYF.

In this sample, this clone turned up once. The CDR3 DNA reads TGTGCCAGCAGCTTAGGGACTAGCGGGAGTGTGGAGACCCAGTACTTC. Amino acids: CASSLGTSGSVETQYF. The J gene is TRBJ2-5, the V gene TRBV5-4; 14 bases fit TRBD2. The CDR3 loop spans 16 amino acids. V trimming: 2 bases; J trimming: 5 bases; junction bases outside the gene matches: 5. Germline CDR1 reads SGHNT; CDR2 reads YYREEE (reference sequence).

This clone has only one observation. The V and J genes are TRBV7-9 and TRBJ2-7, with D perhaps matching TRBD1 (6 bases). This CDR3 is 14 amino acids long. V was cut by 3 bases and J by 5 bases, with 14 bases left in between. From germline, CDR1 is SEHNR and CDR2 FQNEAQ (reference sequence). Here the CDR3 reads CASSFLGARDEQYF. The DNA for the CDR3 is TGTGCCAGCAGCTTTCTGGGGGCAAGGGACGAGCAGTACTTC.

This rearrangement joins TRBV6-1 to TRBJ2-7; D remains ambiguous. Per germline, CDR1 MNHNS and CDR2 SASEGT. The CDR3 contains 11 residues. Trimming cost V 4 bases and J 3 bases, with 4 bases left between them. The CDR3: CASSALYEQYF. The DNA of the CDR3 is TGTGCCAGCAGTGCCCTCTACGAGCAGTACTTC.

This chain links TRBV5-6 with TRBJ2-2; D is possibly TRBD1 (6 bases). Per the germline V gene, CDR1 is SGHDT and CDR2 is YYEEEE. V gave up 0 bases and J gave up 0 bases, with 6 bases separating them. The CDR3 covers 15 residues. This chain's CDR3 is CASSLGTANTGELFF. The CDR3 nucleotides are TGTGCCAGCAGCTTGGGGACAGCGAACACCGGGGAGCTGTTTTTT.

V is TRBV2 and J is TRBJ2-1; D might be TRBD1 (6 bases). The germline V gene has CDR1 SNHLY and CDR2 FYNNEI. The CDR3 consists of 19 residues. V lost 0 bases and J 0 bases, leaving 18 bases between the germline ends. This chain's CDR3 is CASSEAYRQEIPSYNEQFF. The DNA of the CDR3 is TGTGCCAGCAGTGAAGCATACCGACAGGAGATCCCCTCCTACAATGAGCAGTTCTTC.

The CDR3 spells CASSYGSLRGDEQYF. The CDR3 DNA sequence: TGTGCCAGCAGTTACGGCAGCCTCCGCGGCGACGAGCAGTACTTC. The chain links TRBV6-5 to TRBJ2-7; D gene uncertain. Trimming left V 2 bases short and J 5 bases short, with 16 bases between. CDR1 MNHEY and CDR2 SVGAGI come from the germline V gene. This CDR3 has 15 amino acids.

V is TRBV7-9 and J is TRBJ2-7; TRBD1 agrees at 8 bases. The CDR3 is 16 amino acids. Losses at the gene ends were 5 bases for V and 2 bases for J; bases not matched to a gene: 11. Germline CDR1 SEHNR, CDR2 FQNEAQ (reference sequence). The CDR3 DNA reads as TGTGCCAGCAGCCCGCGGCGGGCAGGGGGCACCTACGAGCAGTACTTC. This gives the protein CASSPRRAGGTYEQYF.

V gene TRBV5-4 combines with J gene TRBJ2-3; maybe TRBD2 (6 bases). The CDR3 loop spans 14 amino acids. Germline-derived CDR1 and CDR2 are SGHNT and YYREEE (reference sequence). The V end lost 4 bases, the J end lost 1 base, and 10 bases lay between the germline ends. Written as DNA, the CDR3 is TGTGCCAGCAGCCTGGGGGGAGGCACAGATACGCAGTATTTT. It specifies CASSLGGGTDTQYF.

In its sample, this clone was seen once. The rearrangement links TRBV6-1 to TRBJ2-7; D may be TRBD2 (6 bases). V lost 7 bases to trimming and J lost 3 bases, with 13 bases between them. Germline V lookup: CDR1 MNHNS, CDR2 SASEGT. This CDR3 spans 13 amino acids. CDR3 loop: CASNREWVYEQYF. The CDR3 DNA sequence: TGTGCCAGCAACCGGGAGTGGGTCTACGAGCAGTACTTC.

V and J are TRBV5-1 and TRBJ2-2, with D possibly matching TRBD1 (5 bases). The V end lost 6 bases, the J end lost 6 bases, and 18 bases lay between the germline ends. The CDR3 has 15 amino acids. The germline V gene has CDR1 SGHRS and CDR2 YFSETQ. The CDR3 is CASTLSKGSAGELFF. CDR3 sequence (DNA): TGCGCCAGCACACTCTCGAAGGGGTCGGCCGGGGAGCTGTTTTTT.

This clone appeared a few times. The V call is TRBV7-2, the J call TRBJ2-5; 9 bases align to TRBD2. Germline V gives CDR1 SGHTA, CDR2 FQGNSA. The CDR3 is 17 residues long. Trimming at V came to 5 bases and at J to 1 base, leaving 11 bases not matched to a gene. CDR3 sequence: CASSPGRGLAFQETQYF. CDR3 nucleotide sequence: TGTGCCAGCAGCCCTGGGCGGGGACTAGCTTTCCAAGAGACCCAGTACTTC.

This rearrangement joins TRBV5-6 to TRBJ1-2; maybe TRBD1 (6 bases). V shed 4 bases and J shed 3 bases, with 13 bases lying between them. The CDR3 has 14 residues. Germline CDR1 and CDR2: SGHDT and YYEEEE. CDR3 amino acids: CASSVGGQDYGYTF. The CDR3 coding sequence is TGTGCCAGCAGCGTCGGGGGGCAGGACTATGGCTACACCTTC.

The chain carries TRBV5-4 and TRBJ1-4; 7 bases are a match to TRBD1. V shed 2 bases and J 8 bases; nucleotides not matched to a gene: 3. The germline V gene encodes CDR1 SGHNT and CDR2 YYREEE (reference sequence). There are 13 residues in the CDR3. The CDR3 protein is CASSFDRDEKLFF. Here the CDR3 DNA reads TGTGCCAGCAGCTTCGACAGGGACGAAAAACTGTTTTTT. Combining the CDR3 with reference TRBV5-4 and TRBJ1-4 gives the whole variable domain ETGVTQSPTHLIKTRGQQVTLRCSSQSGHNTVSWYQQALGQGPQFIFQYYREEENGRGNFPPRFSGLQFPNYSSELNVNALELDDSALYLCASSFDRDEKLFFGSGTQLSVL.

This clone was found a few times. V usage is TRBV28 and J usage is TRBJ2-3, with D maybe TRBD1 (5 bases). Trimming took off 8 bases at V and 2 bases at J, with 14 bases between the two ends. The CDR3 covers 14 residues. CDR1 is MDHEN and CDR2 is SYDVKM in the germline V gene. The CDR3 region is CASGPWGNTDTQYF. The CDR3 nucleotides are TGTGCCAGCGGACCATGGGGCAACACAGATACGCAGTATTTT.

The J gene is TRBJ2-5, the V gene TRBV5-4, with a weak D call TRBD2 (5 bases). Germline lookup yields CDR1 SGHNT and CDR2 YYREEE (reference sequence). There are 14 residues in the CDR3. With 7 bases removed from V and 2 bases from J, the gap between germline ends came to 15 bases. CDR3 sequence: CASRPGVAQETQYF. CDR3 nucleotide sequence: TGTGCCAGCCGCCCCGGGGTAGCACAAGAGACCCAGTACTTC.

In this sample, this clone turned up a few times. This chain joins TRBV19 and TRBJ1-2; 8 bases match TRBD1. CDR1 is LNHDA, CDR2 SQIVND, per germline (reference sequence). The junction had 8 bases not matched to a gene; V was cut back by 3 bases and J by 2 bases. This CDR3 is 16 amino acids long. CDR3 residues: CASSIGDRGANYGYTF. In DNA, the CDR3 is TGTGCCAGTAGTATCGGAGACAGGGGCGCCAACTATGGCTACACCTTC.

CDR3 sequence: CASSGTTDTQYF. CDR3 DNA sequence: TGCGCCAGCAGCGGCACCACAGATACGCAGTATTTT. The chain has TRBV5-1 and TRBJ2-3, with unresolved D. Trimming removed 4 bases at V and 2 bases at J, with 5 bases between. The CDR3 length is 12 residues. Germline V gives CDR1 SGHRS, CDR2 YFSETQ.

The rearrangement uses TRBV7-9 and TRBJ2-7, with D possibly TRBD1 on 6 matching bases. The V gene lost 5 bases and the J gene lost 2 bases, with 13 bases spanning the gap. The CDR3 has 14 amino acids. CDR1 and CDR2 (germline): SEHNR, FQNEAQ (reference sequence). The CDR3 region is CASSREWGPYEQYF. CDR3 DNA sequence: TGTGCCAGCAGCCGTGAATGGGGGCCCTACGAGCAGTACTTC.

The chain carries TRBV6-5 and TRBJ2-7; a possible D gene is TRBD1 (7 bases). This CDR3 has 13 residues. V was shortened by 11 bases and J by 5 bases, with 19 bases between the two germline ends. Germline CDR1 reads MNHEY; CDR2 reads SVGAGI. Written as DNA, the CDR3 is TGTGCCTCCAGGGGGGCAGGCATCGACGAGCAGTACTTC. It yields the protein CASRGAGIDEQYF.

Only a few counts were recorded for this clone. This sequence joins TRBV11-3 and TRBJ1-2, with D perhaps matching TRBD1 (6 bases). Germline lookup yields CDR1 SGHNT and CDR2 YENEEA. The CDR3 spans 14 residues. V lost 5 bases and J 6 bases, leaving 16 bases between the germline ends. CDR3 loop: CASSQATGRDGYTF. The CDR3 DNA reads TGTGCCAGCAGCCAGGCGACAGGCAGGGATGGCTACACCTTC.

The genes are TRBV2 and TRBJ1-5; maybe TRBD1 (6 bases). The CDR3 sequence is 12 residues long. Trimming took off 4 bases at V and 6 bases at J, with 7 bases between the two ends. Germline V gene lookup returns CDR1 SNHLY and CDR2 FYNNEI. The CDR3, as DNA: TGTGCCAGCAGTGCGGACAGTCAGCCCCAGCATTTT. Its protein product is CASSADSQPQHF.

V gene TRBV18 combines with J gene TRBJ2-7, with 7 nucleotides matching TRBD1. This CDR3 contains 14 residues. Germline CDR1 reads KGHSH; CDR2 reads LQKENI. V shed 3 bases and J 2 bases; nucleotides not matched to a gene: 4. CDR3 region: CASSPGTATYEQYF. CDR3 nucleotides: TGTGCCAGCTCACCCGGGACAGCTACCTACGAGCAGTACTTC.

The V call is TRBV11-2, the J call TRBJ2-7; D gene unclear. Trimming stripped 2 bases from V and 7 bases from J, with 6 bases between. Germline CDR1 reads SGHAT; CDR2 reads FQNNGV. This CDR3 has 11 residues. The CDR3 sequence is CASSLIDEQYF. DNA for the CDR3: TGTGCCAGCAGCTTAATAGATGAGCAGTACTTC.

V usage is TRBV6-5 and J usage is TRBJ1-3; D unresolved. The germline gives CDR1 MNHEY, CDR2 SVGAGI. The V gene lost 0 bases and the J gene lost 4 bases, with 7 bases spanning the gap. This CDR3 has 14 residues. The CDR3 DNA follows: TGTGCCAGCAGTTACTCGAGGGTGGGAAACACCATATATTTT. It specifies CASSYSRVGNTIYF.

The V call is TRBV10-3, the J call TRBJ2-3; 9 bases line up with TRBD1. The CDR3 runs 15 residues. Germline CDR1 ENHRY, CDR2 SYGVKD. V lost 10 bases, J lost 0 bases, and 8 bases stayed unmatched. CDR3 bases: TGTGCCACGGTCCCCGGGACAGGGAGCACAGATACGCAGTATTTT. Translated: CATVPGTGSTDTQYF.

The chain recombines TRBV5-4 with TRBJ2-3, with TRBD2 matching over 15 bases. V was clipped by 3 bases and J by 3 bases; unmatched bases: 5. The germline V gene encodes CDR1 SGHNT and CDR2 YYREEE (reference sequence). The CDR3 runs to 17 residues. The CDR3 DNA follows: TGTGCCAGCAGCTGGACTAGCGGGGGGGCCAAGACAGATACGCAGTATTTT. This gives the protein CASSWTSGGAKTDTQYF.

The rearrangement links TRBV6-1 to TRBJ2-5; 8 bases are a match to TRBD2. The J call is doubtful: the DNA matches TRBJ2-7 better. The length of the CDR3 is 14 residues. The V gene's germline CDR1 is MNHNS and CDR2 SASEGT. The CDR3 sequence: CASSAGTRGYEQYF. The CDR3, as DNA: TGTGCCAGCAGCGCCGGGACTAGGGGTTACGAGCAGTACTTC.

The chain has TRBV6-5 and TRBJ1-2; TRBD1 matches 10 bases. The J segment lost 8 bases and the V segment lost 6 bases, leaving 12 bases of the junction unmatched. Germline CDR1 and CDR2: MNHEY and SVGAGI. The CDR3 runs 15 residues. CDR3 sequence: CASRRVGTGEGGYTF. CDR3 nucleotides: TGTGCCAGCAGAAGAGTTGGGACAGGGGAAGGGGGCTACACCTTC.

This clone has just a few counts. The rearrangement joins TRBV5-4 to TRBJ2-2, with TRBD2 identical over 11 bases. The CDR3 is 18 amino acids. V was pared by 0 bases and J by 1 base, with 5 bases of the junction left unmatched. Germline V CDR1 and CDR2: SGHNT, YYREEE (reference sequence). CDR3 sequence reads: CASSLVNLAGGNTGELFF. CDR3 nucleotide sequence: TGTGCCAGCAGCTTGGTGAATCTAGCGGGGGGGAACACCGGGGAGCTGTTTTTT.

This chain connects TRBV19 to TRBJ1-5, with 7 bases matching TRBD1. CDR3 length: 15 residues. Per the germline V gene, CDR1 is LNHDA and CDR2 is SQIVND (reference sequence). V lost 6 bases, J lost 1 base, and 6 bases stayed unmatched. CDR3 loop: CASSITGESNQPQHF. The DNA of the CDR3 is TGTGCCAGTAGCATCACAGGGGAGAGCAATCAGCCCCAGCATTTT.